One and the same sample provided the 2 T cell receptor beta chains below, sequenced in a study of B cell selection in AIRE deficiency. Regulatory T cells were sorted as CD4+CD25hiCD127low/negative cells. Measured with immunoSEQ multiplex PCR; TCRdb has only the in-frame clones, and not every one. The sample includes tens of thousands of clones, less than 95% of them seen just once. The sequenced material came from Tregs sorted from PBMCs. The receptor set was obtained from a human donor with AIRE deficiency.

This chain links TRBV9 with TRBJ2-7, with a weak D call TRBD2 (6 bases). The CDR3 extends over 19 amino acids. CDR1 and CDR2 from the germline V gene are SGDLS and YYNGEE. V was pared by 0 bases and J by 4 bases, with 26 bases between. The CDR3 loop is CASSVGPGPAGVGGYEQYF. DNA of the CDR3: TGTGCCAGCAGCGTAGGGCCGGGGCCGGCGGGTGTGGGAGGTTACGAGCAGTACTTC. Supplemented by reference TRBV9 and TRBJ2-7, the full variable domain reads DSGVTQTPKHLITATGQRVTLRCSPRSGDLSVYWYQQSLDQGLQFLIQYYNGEERAKGNILERFSAQQFPDLHSELNLSSLELGDSALYFCASSVGPGPAGVGGYEQYFGPGTRLTVT.

The V and J genes are TRBV7-9 and TRBJ2-7; D is uncertain. Germline CDR1 is SEHNR and CDR2 is FQNEAQ (reference sequence). The CDR3 is 16 amino acids. V was cut by 5 bases and J by 5 bases, with 22 bases left in between. The CDR3 is CASSLGSSGRLDEQYF. In DNA form, the CDR3 reads TGTGCCAGCAGCCTGGGGTCCAGTGGTAGGCTTGACGAGCAGTACTTC.